This TCR beta chain emerged from a study of Ad26.COV2.S vaccination and SARS-CoV-2 variants. This CDR3 region has 13 residues. Trimming took off 8 bases at V and 0 bases at J, with 8 bases between the two ends. Per the germline V gene, CDR1 is MNHNY and CDR2 is SVGAGI (reference sequence). Sample treatment: roughly 20 received Ad26.COV2.S at low or high dose, single or two shots; roughly five received placebo; per-sample allocation not given. Samples analyzed were those drawn on day 63 after the first vaccine or placebo injection. An Ad26 vector was used to express Wuhan-strain SARS-CoV-2 spike as the vaccine. The protocol was immunoSEQ multiplex PCR, while the TCRdb copy is restricted to in-frame clones and leaves out a portion. The table includes roughly 680,000 clones, 70% to 90% detected once. This clone was found once.

The material was peripheral blood, obtained in a trial of Ad26.COV2.S vaccine versus placebo. The receptor was isolated from a person aged 18-60 years who received the Ad26.COV2.S COVID-19 vaccine or a placebo. V usage is TRBV6-6 and J usage is TRBJ1-5; D remains ambiguous. CDR3 nucleotide sequence: TGTGCCAGCTCTGTAAATAGCAATCAGCCCCAGCATTTT. Translating gives CASSVNSNQPQHF.